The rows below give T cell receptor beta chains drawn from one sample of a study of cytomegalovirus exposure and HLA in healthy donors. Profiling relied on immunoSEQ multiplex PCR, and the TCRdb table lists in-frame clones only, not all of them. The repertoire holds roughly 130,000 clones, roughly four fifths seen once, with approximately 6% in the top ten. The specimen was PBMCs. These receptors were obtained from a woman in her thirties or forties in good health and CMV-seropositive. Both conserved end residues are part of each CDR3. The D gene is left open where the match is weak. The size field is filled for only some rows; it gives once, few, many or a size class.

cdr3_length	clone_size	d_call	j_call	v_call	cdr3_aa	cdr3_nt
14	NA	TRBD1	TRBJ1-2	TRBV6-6	CASSPGTDRYGYTF	TGTGCCAGCAGCCCTGGGACAGACCGTTATGGCTACACCTTC
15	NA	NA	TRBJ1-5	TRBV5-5	CASSLAHGSARPQHF	TGTGCCAGCAGCTTGGCCCACGGCAGCGCGAGGCCCCAGCATTTT
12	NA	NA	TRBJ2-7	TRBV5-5	CASSPETYEQYF	TGTGCCAGCAGCCCCGAGACCTACGAGCAGTACTTC
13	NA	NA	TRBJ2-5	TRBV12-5	CASGLVKLETQYF	TGTGCTAGTGGTTTGGTAAAACTGGAGACCCAGTACTTC
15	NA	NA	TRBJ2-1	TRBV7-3	CASSSEAGSYNEQFF	TGTGCCAGCAGCTCCGAGGCGGGGTCCTACAATGAGCAGTTCTTC
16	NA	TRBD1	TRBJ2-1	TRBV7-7	CASSLGLGTGGNEQFF	TGTGCTAGCAGCTTAGGGCTAGGGACAGGGGGCAATGAGCAGTTCTTC
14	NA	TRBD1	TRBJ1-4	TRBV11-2	CASSPGQVNEKLFF	TGTGCCAGCAGCCCGGGACAGGTTAATGAAAAACTGTTTTTT
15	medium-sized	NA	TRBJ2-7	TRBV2	CASSEPPPVSYEQYF	TGTGCCAGCAGTGAACCCCCCCCGGTTTCCTACGAGCAGTACTTC
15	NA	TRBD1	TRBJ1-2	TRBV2	CASKGQGLSNYGYTF	TGTGCCAGCAAGGGACAGGGCCTTTCTAACTATGGCTACACCTTC
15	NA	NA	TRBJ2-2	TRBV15	CATSKLSGNTGELFF	TGTGCCACCAGCAAACTTAGCGGAAACACCGGGGAGCTGTTTTTT
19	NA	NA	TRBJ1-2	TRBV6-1	CASSEQLWGRGTTNYGYTF	TGTGCCAGCAGTGAACAATTGTGGGGCAGGGGAACTACTAACTATGGCTACACCTTC
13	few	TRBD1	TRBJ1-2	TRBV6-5	CASRTDRRTGYTF	TGTGCCAGCAGAACGGACAGGCGAACCGGCTACACCTTC
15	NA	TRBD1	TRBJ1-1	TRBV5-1	CASSLGAGGRTEAFF	TGCGCCAGCAGCTTGGGCGCAGGGGGAAGGACTGAAGCTTTCTTT
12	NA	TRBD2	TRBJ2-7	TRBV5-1	CASSPRGDGQYF	TGCGCCAGCAGCCCGCGGGGGGACGGGCAGTACTTC
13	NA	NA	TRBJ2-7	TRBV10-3	CAISDGGGSPPYF	TGTGCCATCAGTGACGGTGGCGGAAGTCCGCCGTACTTC
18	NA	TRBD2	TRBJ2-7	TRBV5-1	CASSPGLAGGRGSYEQYF	TGCGCCAGCAGCCCGGGACTAGCGGGAGGTCGAGGCTCCTACGAGCAGTACTTC
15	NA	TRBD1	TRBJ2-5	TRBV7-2	CASSQGTAARETQYF	TGTGCCAGCAGCCAAGGGACAGCGGCTAGGGAGACCCAGTACTTC
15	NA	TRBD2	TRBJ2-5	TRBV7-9	CASSLRPGGGETQYF	TGTGCCAGCAGCTTACGGCCGGGAGGAGGTGAGACCCAGTACTTC
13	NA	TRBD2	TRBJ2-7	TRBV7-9	CASSSRTSYEQYF	TGTGCCAGCAGCTCTCGGACTAGCTACGAGCAGTACTTC
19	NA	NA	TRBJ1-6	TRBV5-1	CASSLALARLGLPMAPLHF	TGCGCCAGCAGCTTGGCCCTCGCCCGCTTGGGACTTCCAATGGCACCCCTCCACTTT
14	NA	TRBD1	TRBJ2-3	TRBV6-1	CASSDSTGRDTQYF	TGTGCCAGCAGTGATTCGACAGGGCGGGATACGCAGTATTTT
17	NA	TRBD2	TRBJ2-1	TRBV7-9	CASSPVVAGSSYNEQFF	TGTGCCAGCAGCCCCGTGGTAGCGGGGAGCTCCTACAATGAGCAGTTCTTC
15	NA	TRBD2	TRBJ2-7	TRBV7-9	CASSSGTSGSYEQYF	TGTGCCAGCAGCTCTGGGACTAGCGGCTCCTACGAGCAGTACTTC
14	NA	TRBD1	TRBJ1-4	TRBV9	CASSAGGWGEKLFF	TGTGCCAGCAGCGCAGGGGGCTGGGGTGAAAAACTGTTTTTT
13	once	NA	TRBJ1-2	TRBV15	CATSRDGSRAYTF	TGTGCCACCAGCAGAGATGGTTCCCGTGCGTACACCTTC
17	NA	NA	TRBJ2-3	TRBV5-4	CASSKNGRGFDTDTQYF	TGTGCCAGCAGCAAAAACGGCAGGGGATTTGATACAGATACGCAGTATTTT
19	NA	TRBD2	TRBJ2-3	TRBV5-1	CASSQLSGGGYSFRDTQYF	TGCGCCAGCAGCCAACTAAGCGGGGGGGGATATTCGTTCCGGGATACGCAGTATTTT
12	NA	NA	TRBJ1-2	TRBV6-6	CASSEGEYGYTF	TGTGCCAGCAGCGAGGGGGAATATGGCTACACCTTC
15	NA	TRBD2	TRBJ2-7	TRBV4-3	CASSQGFGGTYEQYF	TGCGCCAGCAGCCAAGGTTTCGGGGGGACCTACGAGCAGTACTTC
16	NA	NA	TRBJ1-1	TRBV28	CASSLVSGLWNTEAFF	TGTGCCAGCAGTTTGGTGTCGGGGTTATGGAACACTGAAGCTTTCTTT
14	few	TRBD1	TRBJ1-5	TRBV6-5	CASSSYRGDQPQHF	TGTGCCAGCAGTTCATACAGGGGTGATCAGCCCCAGCATTTT
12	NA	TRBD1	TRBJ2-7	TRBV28	CASSLGTGSPAF	TGTGCCAGCAGTTTAGGGACAGGGTCCCCTGCCTTC
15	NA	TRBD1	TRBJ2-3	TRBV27	CASSTFNPGQGTQYF	TGTGCCAGCAGTACATTCAATCCGGGACAGGGTACGCAGTATTTT
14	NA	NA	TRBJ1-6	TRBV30	CAWSDGLWNSPLHF	TGTGCCTGGAGTGACGGACTCTGGAATTCACCCCTCCACTTT
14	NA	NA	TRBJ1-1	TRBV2	CASSVREDFTEAFF	TGTGCCAGCAGTGTACGAGAAGATTTCACTGAAGCTTTCTTT
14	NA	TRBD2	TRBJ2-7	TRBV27	CASSLADHFYEQYF	TGTGCCAGCAGTCTAGCGGATCACTTCTACGAGCAGTACTTC
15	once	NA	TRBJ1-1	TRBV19	CASSDPGLMNTEAFF	TGTGCCAGTAGTGACCCGGGACTGATGAACACTGAAGCTTTCTTT
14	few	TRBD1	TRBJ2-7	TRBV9	CASSVGTGVDEQYF	TGTGCCAGCAGCGTGGGGACAGGGGTGGACGAGCAGTACTTC
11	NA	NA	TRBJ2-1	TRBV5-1	CASRVNEEQFF	TGCGCCAGCAGGGTTAATGAGGAGCAGTTCTTC
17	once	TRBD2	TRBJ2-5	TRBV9	CASSAGTSGGLQETQYF	TGTGCCAGCAGCGCAGGGACTAGCGGGGGCCTCCAAGAGACCCAGTACTTC
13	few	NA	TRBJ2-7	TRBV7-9	CASSLGRVYEQYF	TGTGCCAGCAGCTTAGGCAGGGTCTACGAGCAGTACTTC
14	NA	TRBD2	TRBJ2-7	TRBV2	CASSEGGSSYEQYF	TGTGCCAGCAGTGAGGGCGGGAGTAGTTACGAGCAGTACTTC
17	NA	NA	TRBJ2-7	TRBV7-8	CASSTGTGTYLSYEQYF	TGTGCCAGCAGCACTGGGACCGGGACATATCTCTCCTACGAGCAGTACTTC
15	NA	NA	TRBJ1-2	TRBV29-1	CSPYGEDGEGYGYTF	TGCAGCCCCTACGGCGAGGACGGTGAGGGCTATGGCTACACCTTC